The 30 T cell receptor beta chains below come from one sample, sequenced in a study of T-cell memory formation after mild COVID-19. MiXCR was run by TCRdb on the 5' RACE reads, yielding one entry per CDR3 protein. The data show about 600,000 distinct CDR3 sequences, about 20% seen once. Sequences were obtained from PBMCs or a T cell subset sorted from them (not recorded which). These receptors all come from an adult woman who had mild COVID-19 (a few samples of this study predate the infection). Cell type and time point are not known.

This clonotype was detected a few times. The chain is built from TRBV24-1 and TRBJ2-2, with 8 bases aligning to TRBD1. CDR1 KGHDR and CDR2 SFDVKD come from the germline V gene. V trimming: 2 bases; J trimming: 2 bases; junction bases outside the gene matches: 3. The CDR3 has 16 amino acids. The CDR3 nucleotides are TGTGCCACCAGTGATTGGTCAGGGGGCAACACCGGGGAGCTGTTTTTT. It is translated as CATSDWSGGNTGELFF.

The gene calls are TRBV4-1 and TRBJ2-1, with TRBD2 matching 11 bases. There are 18 residues in the CDR3. Losses at the gene ends were 0 bases for V and 4 bases for J; bases not matched to a gene: 8. The V gene's germline CDR1 is MGHRA and CDR2 YSYEKL. The CDR3 nucleotides are TGCGCCAGCAGCCAAGAAGTCCTAGCGGGGGGACTGTACAATGAGCAGTTCTTC. Translated: CASSQEVLAGGLYNEQFF.

The V and J genes are TRBV7-8 and TRBJ2-7; possibly TRBD1 or TRBD2 for D (5 bases each). This CDR3 contains 14 residues. V was cut by 5 bases and J by 0 bases, with 11 bases left in between. CDR1 is SGHVS, CDR2 FQNEAQ, per germline. CDR3 sequence reads: CASSPPGTSYEQYF. CDR3 coding DNA: TGTGCCAGCAGCCCACCCGGGACCTCCTACGAGCAGTACTTC. The whole variable domain, filled in from reference TRBV7-8 and TRBJ2-7, reads GAGVSQSPRYKVAKRGQDVALRCDPISGHVSLFWYQQALGQGPEFLTYFQNEAQLDKSGLPSDRFFAERPEGSVSTLKIQRTQQEDSAVYLCASSPPGTSYEQYFGPGTRLTVT.

V and J are TRBV7-9 and TRBJ1-1; tentatively, D is TRBD1 (5 bases). This CDR3 is built from 14 residues. V was clipped by 5 bases and J by 3 bases, with 13 bases between them. Germline V gene lookup returns CDR1 SEHNR and CDR2 FQNEAQ (reference sequence). CDR3 loop: CASSPPGRDTEAFF. The CDR3 DNA follows: TGTGCCAGCAGCCCTCCGGGACGGGACACTGAAGCTTTCTTT.

This chain's CDR3 is CSASRPSGANVLTF. CDR3 in DNA: TGCAGTGCTTCCAGACCCTCTGGGGCCAACGTCCTGACTTTC. The rearrangement links TRBV20-1 to TRBJ2-6; D remains ambiguous. Germline assignment: CDR1 DFQATT and CDR2 SNEGSKA (reference sequence). V lost 5 bases, J lost 0 bases, and 8 bases lay in between. CDR3 length equals 14 residues.

This sequence joins TRBV19 and TRBJ2-1; D might be TRBD1 or TRBD2, each matching 5 bases. Trimming took off 3 bases at V and 8 bases at J, with 14 bases between the two ends. Germline V gene sequence: CDR1 LNHDA, CDR2 SQIVND (reference sequence). CDR3 size: 14 residues. Here the CDR3 reads CASSISWGFHEQFF. CDR3 coding DNA: TGTGCCAGTAGTATCTCCTGGGGGTTCCATGAGCAGTTCTTC.

The rearrangement uses TRBV19 and TRBJ2-1, with D perhaps matching TRBD1 or TRBD2 (5 bases each). Germline CDR1 LNHDA, CDR2 SQIVND (reference sequence). CDR3 length equals 13 residues. V was clipped by 3 bases and J by 7 bases, with 10 bases between them. This CDR3 reads CASSMGWGNEQFF. CDR3 nucleotide sequence: TGTGCCAGTAGTATGGGGTGGGGGAATGAGCAGTTCTTC.

The rearrangement joins TRBV20-1 to TRBJ2-3; either TRBD1 or TRBD2 may fit D (5 bases each). Trimming left V 5 bases short and J 1 base short, with 13 bases between. The CDR3 consists of 14 residues. Germline V gene lookup returns CDR1 DFQATT and CDR2 SNEGSKA (reference sequence). In DNA, the CDR3 is TGCAGTGCTGGGGACGCAGCAGGCACAGATACGCAGTATTTT. Translated: CSAGDAAGTDTQYF.

This clonotype appeared a few times. The chain carries TRBV6-1 and TRBJ2-7; D possibly corresponds to TRBD2 (6 bases). Between the trimmed V and J ends, which lost 3 bases and 2 bases, there was a span of 11 bases. The germline V gene encodes CDR1 MNHNS and CDR2 SASEGT. The CDR3 runs to 14 residues. CDR3 sequence reads: CASSDLRGTYEQYF. CDR3 sequence (DNA): TGTGCCAGCAGTGATTTGCGGGGAACCTACGAGCAGTACTTC.

The chain employs TRBV4-1 and TRBJ2-3, with D perhaps matching TRBD1 or TRBD2 (7 bases each). Per the germline V gene, CDR1 is MGHRA and CDR2 is YSYEKL. This CDR3 region has 16 residues. Trimming stripped 4 bases from V and 2 bases from J, with 16 bases between. The CDR3 is CASSPSPGGATDTQYF. The CDR3, as DNA: TGCGCCAGCAGCCCCTCGCCAGGGGGGGCCACAGATACGCAGTATTTT.

This sequence joins TRBV29-1 and TRBJ2-7; possibly TRBD2 for D (5 bases). Germline assignment: CDR1 SQVTM and CDR2 ANQGSEA. This CDR3 is built from 13 residues. V lost 3 bases and J 5 bases, leaving 14 bases between the germline ends. DNA of the CDR3: TGCAGCGTTGACGAGGGAAGTCCCAACGAGCAGTACTTC. Protein sequence: CSVDEGSPNEQYF.

This chain uses TRBV30 with TRBJ2-1; 8 nucleotides agree with TRBD2. Germline CDR1 and CDR2: GTSNPN and SVGIG (reference sequence). J lost 9 bases, V lost 5 bases, and 12 bases had no gene match. The CDR3 has 14 amino acids. Here the CDR3 reads CAWSGTRSVGEQFF. In nucleotides, the CDR3 is TGTGCCTGGTCCGGGACTAGAAGTGTAGGTGAGCAGTTCTTC.

At least ten counts were recorded for this clonotype. The gene calls are TRBV7-2 and TRBJ2-3; the match to TRBD2 covers 7 bases. The V segment lost 4 bases and the J segment 9 bases; nucleotides outside the gene matches: 13. Germline lookup yields CDR1 SGHTA and CDR2 FQGNSA. CDR3 length: 15 residues. Written as DNA, the CDR3 is TGTGCCAGCAGCTCCCGGGGCGGGGGTACATACACGCAGTATTTT. This codes for CASSSRGGGTYTQYF.

The chain combines TRBV6-5 with TRBJ2-5, with 10 nucleotides matching TRBD1. This CDR3 has 15 amino acids. Germline V lookup: CDR1 MNHEY, CDR2 SVGAGI. V was pared by 0 bases and J by 5 bases, with 3 bases of the junction left unmatched. CDR3 coding DNA: TGTGCCAGCAGTTACTCGGGACAGGGGAGGGAGACCCAGTACTTC. Protein sequence: CASSYSGQGRETQYF.

This clonotype was picked up a small number of times. The rearrangement joins TRBV7-9 to TRBJ2-7; TRBD1 aligns across 11 bases. Looked up from germline, CDR1 is SEHNR and CDR2 is FQNEAQ (reference sequence). J lost 5 bases, V lost 4 bases, and 16 bases had no gene match. The CDR3 is 18 residues long. CDR3 sequence reads: CASSSDRGLPGFVHEQYF. CDR3 nucleotides: TGTGCCAGCAGCTCGGACAGGGGGCTCCCCGGATTCGTCCACGAGCAGTACTTC.

This clonotype was seen a few times. V usage is TRBV12-3 or TRBV12-4 and J usage is TRBJ2-3; 9 bases line up with TRBD2. The CDR3 length is 18 residues. The ends lost 3 bases at V and 0 bases at J; junction bases unmatched: 10. The CDR3 DNA reads TGTGCCAGCAGTTTGGGGACTACTAGCGGGCCAAGCACAGATACGCAGTATTTT. Protein sequence: CASSLGTTSGPSTDTQYF.

The V and J genes are TRBV6-6 and TRBJ2-1, with 10 positions matching TRBD1. Germline CDR1 reads MNHNY; CDR2 reads SVGAGI (reference sequence). The junction had 7 bases not matched to a gene; V was cut back by 5 bases and J by 3 bases. This CDR3 has 16 residues. This CDR3 is CASSPQGQGHYNEQFF. Written as DNA, the CDR3 is TGTGCCAGCAGTCCTCAGGGACAGGGGCACTACAATGAGCAGTTCTTC.

The chain couples TRBV6-1 to TRBJ1-4, with 10 bases fitting TRBD1. This CDR3 region has 13 residues. CDR1 and CDR2 from the germline V gene are MNHNS and SASEGT. V was pared by 7 bases and J by 5 bases, with 1 base of the junction left unmatched. The CDR3 reads CASKTGGNEKLFF. For the CDR3, the DNA is TGTGCCAGCAAGACAGGGGGCAATGAAAAACTGTTTTTT.

The chain links TRBV20-1 to TRBJ1-1, with 10 bases lining up with TRBD1. Germline V lookup: CDR1 DFQATT, CDR2 SNEGSKA (reference sequence). This CDR3 contains 18 residues. Trimming at V came to 2 bases and at J to 0 bases, leaving 12 bases not matched to a gene. CDR3: CSARLGQGVERMNTEAFF. DNA of the CDR3: TGCAGTGCTAGATTAGGACAGGGGGTAGAGAGAATGAACACTGAAGCTTTCTTT.

The chain carries TRBV24-1 and TRBJ2-2, with 11 bases identical to TRBD2. This CDR3 contains 16 residues. Trimming took 4 bases from V and 7 from J; bases not matched to a gene: 7. Germline loops: CDR1 KGHDR, CDR2 SFDVKD. Here the CDR3 reads CATSDPTSGSIGELFF. CDR3 DNA sequence: TGTGCCACCAGTGACCCTACTAGCGGGAGTATCGGGGAGCTGTTTTTT.

The chain links TRBV7-2 to TRBJ2-7, with 14 bases identical to TRBD2. The CDR3 runs 14 residues. Germline trimming cut 5 bases from V and 10 bases from J; bases unmatched to any gene: 7. CDR1 and CDR2 (germline): SGHTA, FQGNSA. The CDR3 sequence: CASSVGLAGGQQYF. The CDR3 nucleotides are TGTGCCAGCAGCGTAGGACTAGCGGGGGGCCAACAGTACTTC. The full variable domain, completed using reference TRBV7-2 and TRBJ2-7, is GAGVSQSPSNKVTEKGKDVELRCDPISGHTALYWYRQSLGQGLEFLIYFQGNSAPDKSGLPSDRFSAERTGGSVSTLTIQRTQQEDSAVYLCASSVGLAGGQQYFGPGTRLTVT.

The chain links TRBV4-1 to TRBJ2-5; D is unclear. This CDR3 comprises 15 residues. Trimming took off 4 bases at V and 1 base at J, with 13 bases between the two ends. Per germline, CDR1 MGHRA and CDR2 YSYEKL. The DNA of the CDR3 is TGCGCCAGCAGCCCCGAGCACAGAATCCAAGAGACCCAGTACTTC. As protein: CASSPEHRIQETQYF.

The chain uses TRBV14 and TRBJ2-7, with 8 bases fitting TRBD1. The CDR3 is 17 amino acids. V gave up 1 base and J gave up 0 bases; unmatched junction bases: 8. Germline lookup yields CDR1 SGHDN and CDR2 FVKESK. The CDR3 loop is CASSQGGGQASSYEQYF. The DNA of the CDR3 is TGTGCCAGCAGCCAAGGTGGGGGACAGGCGAGCTCCTACGAGCAGTACTTC.

The rearrangement joins TRBV19 to TRBJ1-1; 7 nucleotides match TRBD1. Germline CDR1 is LNHDA and CDR2 is SQIVND (reference sequence). V lost 5 bases to trimming and J lost 5 bases; unmatched junction nucleotides: 17. The CDR3 spans 17 residues. The CDR3 DNA sequence: TGTGCCAGTAGTCCAAGTCCCGCATACAGGGGTTGGACTGAAGCTTTCTTT. This sequence encodes CASSPSPAYRGWTEAFF.

This clonotype was observed a few times. This chain joins TRBV20-1 and TRBJ2-1; the D gene could be TRBD1 or TRBD2 (5 bases each). The germline V gene has CDR1 DFQATT and CDR2 SNEGSKA (reference sequence). V gave up 0 bases and J gave up 3 bases, with 15 bases separating them. CDR3 size: 16 residues. The CDR3 protein is CSARDRGREGYNEQFF. For the CDR3, the DNA is TGCAGTGCTAGAGATCGGGGCAGGGAAGGCTACAATGAGCAGTTCTTC.

The chain carries TRBV9 and TRBJ1-5; D call uncertain. Trimming took 0 bases from V and 5 from J, leaving 12 bases between them. The germline gives CDR1 SGDLS, CDR2 YYNGEE. The CDR3 loop spans 15 amino acids. The CDR3 region is CASSVDPTTHQPQHF. In DNA, the CDR3 is TGTGCCAGCAGCGTAGACCCCACGACACATCAGCCCCAGCATTTT.

This clonotype was seen more than once but under ten times. This rearrangement joins TRBV29-1 to TRBJ2-1; D call uncertain. The CDR3 extends over 14 amino acids. Germline V CDR1 and CDR2: SQVTM, ANQGSEA. V lost 8 bases and J lost 5, with 19 bases in between. The CDR3 DNA reads TGCAGCAAATATCCACCCCTAGGTAACAATGAGCAGTTCTTC. Translated, it gives CSKYPPLGNNEQFF.

J is TRBJ2-7 and V is TRBV5-1; 7 bases align to TRBD1. The J segment lost 5 bases and the V segment lost 2 bases, leaving 7 bases of the junction unmatched. Germline values: CDR1 SGHRS, CDR2 YFSETQ. This CDR3 has 14 residues. In nucleotides, the CDR3 is TGCGCCAGCAGCTTAAGGGGGCGAGTAGACGAGCAGTACTTC. The encoded protein is CASSLRGRVDEQYF. Filled out from reference TRBV5-1 and TRBJ2-7, the complete variable domain reads KAGVTQTPRYLIKTRGQQVTLSCSPISGHRSVSWYQQTPGQGLQFLFEYFSETQRNKGNFPGRFSGRQFSNSRSEMNVSTLELGDSALYLCASSLRGRVDEQYFGPGTRLTVT.

This clonotype was counted between two and nine times. The chain couples TRBV20-1 to TRBJ2-1; 8 positions match TRBD2. This CDR3 region has 14 residues. V dropped 2 bases and J dropped 3; count of bases not matched to a gene: 3. Germline values: CDR1 DFQATT, CDR2 SNEGSKA (reference sequence). The CDR3 is CSARSGRGYNEQFF. In nucleotides, the CDR3 is TGCAGTGCTAGAAGCGGGAGAGGCTACAATGAGCAGTTCTTC.

The genes are TRBV20-1 and TRBJ2-1; D call uncertain. Germline CDR1 and CDR2: DFQATT and SNEGSKA (reference sequence). CDR3 length equals 14 residues. V dropped 3 bases and J dropped 3 bases, with 12 bases sitting between them. The CDR3 here is CSASVGGFYNEQFF. CDR3 coding DNA: TGCAGTGCTAGTGTGGGCGGATTCTACAATGAGCAGTTCTTC.